Below are 13 T cell receptor beta chains sequenced from a single sample in a study of follicular helper T cells after annual influenza vaccination. The time point denotes: 2014-2015 season, 7 days after vaccination. TCRdb keeps only in-frame clones here, not all; method: immunoSEQ multiplex PCR. Here the sample spans 3,000 to 4,000 clones, 82% being singletons. The specimen comprised CXCR5- memory CD4+ T cells sorted from blood, sampled 7 days after influenza vaccination. The receptor set was obtained from an adult who received the influenza vaccine.

This clone has only a few counts. V is TRBV21-1 and J is TRBJ1-1; the table calls TRBD1, which could not be checked here. TRBV21-1 is reported as a pseudogene. The CDR3 has 11 amino acids. The CDR3, as DNA: TGTGCCAGCAGCGCCAGCACTGAAGCTTTCTTT. Encoded protein: CASSASTEAFF.

The chain joins TRBV28 to TRBJ2-5; 12 nucleotides line up with TRBD2. There are 15 residues in the CDR3. The junction had 0 bases not matched to a gene; V was cut back by 2 bases and J by 2 bases. The germline V gene encodes CDR1 MDHEN and CDR2 SYDVKM. The CDR3 loop reads CASSLGLAGQETQYF. In nucleotides, the CDR3 is TGTGCCAGCAGTTTAGGACTAGCGGGACAAGAGACCCAGTACTTC.

The chain joins TRBV28 to TRBJ2-1; D possibly matches TRBD1 or TRBD2 (5 bases each). The germline V and J ends were trimmed by 5 bases and 9 bases, with 11 bases remaining between them. This CDR3 spans 12 amino acids. Germline V gives CDR1 MDHEN, CDR2 SYDVKM. The CDR3 DNA follows: TGTGCCAGCAGTACGGGACGACGTGAGCAGTTCTTC. Translated, it gives CASSTGRREQFF.

This clone was counted a few times. This chain links TRBV6-5 with TRBJ2-1, with D possibly matching TRBD1 (6 bases). The CDR3 contains 12 residues. V was cut by 6 bases and J by 5 bases, with 8 bases left in between. Germline assignment: CDR1 MNHEY and CDR2 SVGAGI. DNA for the CDR3: TGTGCCAGCAGCCGGACAGACAATGAGCAGTTCTTC. Protein product: CASSRTDNEQFF.

The chain joins TRBV7-9 to TRBJ2-7, with a weak D call TRBD2 (5 bases). Germline lookup yields CDR1 SEHNR and CDR2 FQNEAQ (reference sequence). The CDR3 covers 16 residues. Between the trimmed V and J ends, which lost 0 bases and 9 bases, there was a span of 21 bases. The CDR3 loop is CASSLAMAPGLGVQYF. As DNA, the CDR3 is TGTGCCAGCAGCTTAGCTATGGCCCCAGGACTGGGAGTGCAGTACTTC.

This clone was counted between two and nine times. The chain couples TRBV7-9 to TRBJ1-2; D is unresolved. Trimming removed 2 bases from V and 3 bases from J, with 10 bases in between. The CDR3 has 14 amino acids. Germline assignment: CDR1 SEHNR and CDR2 FQNEAQ (reference sequence). CDR3 in DNA: TGTGCCAGCAGCTTATTACAGCCAGACTATGGCTACACCTTC. Encoded protein: CASSLLQPDYGYTF.

The chain couples TRBV10-1 to TRBJ2-7; no clear D. V shed 6 bases and J shed 3 bases, with 18 bases lying between them. The germline V gene has CDR1 WNHNN and CDR2 SYGVQD (reference sequence). The CDR3 is made up of 15 amino acids. The CDR3 region has the DNA TGCGCCAGCAGCTCAGGACCGTCGAACCTCTACGAGCAGTACTTC. It codes for CASSSGPSNLYEQYF.

The rearrangement joins TRBV27 to TRBJ2-7, with 10 nucleotides matching TRBD2. This CDR3 comprises 16 residues. CDR1 is MNHEY, CDR2 SMNVEV, per germline (reference sequence). V gave up 2 bases and J gave up 4 bases; unmatched junction bases: 8. The CDR3 loop reads CASSLTVASGGYEQYF. Written as DNA, the CDR3 is TGTGCCAGCAGTTTAACAGTGGCTAGCGGGGGATACGAGCAGTACTTC.

The gene calls are TRBV5-1 and TRBJ2-2; D assignment may be TRBD1 or TRBD2 (5 bases each). The ends were cut back, 0 bases at V and 6 bases at J, with 9 bases in the middle. Germline V lookup: CDR1 SGHRS, CDR2 YFSETQ. This CDR3 is 14 amino acids long. The CDR3 is CASSLVGDAGELFF. In DNA, the CDR3 is TGCGCCAGCAGCTTGGTGGGGGATGCCGGGGAGCTGTTTTTT.

In regard to this clone: At one boundary the junction diverges from the germline segment, which might be a read error. The chain has TRBV29-1 and TRBJ1-1; no definite D call. This CDR3 is built from 10 residues. The germline V gene has CDR1 SQVTM and CDR2 ANQGSEA. Here the CDR3 reads CSVQDAEAFF. The DNA of the CDR3 is TGCAGCGTTCAAGACGCTGAAGCTTTCTTT.

V usage is TRBV9 and J usage is TRBJ2-7; unclear D gene. This CDR3 spans 13 amino acids. The germline gives CDR1 SGDLS, CDR2 YYNGEE. Trimming took 0 bases from V and 5 from J, leaving 9 bases between them. The CDR3 spells CASSVGQNHEQYF. In DNA, the CDR3 is TGTGCCAGCAGCGTAGGGCAGAACCACGAGCAGTACTTC.

The rearrangement joins TRBV5-1 to TRBJ2-7; TRBD1 matches at 9 bases. CDR3 length: 15 amino acids. Germline V gene sequence: CDR1 SGHRS, CDR2 YFSETQ. The V gene end was trimmed by 4 bases and the J gene end by 0 bases; junction bases not matched to a gene: 5. CDR3 in DNA: TGCGCCAGCAGCGACCGGGACAGGGACTCCTACGAGCAGTACTTC. Encoded protein: CASSDRDRDSYEQYF.

This chain links TRBV5-6 with TRBJ2-2; 9 bases are shared with TRBD1. The CDR3 is made up of 16 amino acids. V was clipped by 5 bases and J by 3 bases; unmatched bases: 8. Per the germline V gene, CDR1 is SGHDT and CDR2 is YYEEEE. The chain's CDR3 is CASSSRQGVYTGELFF. CDR3 nucleotides: TGTGCCAGCAGTTCCCGACAGGGGGTTTACACCGGGGAGCTGTTTTTT.